This T cell receptor (beta chain) was sequenced in a study of blood T cell repertoires in COVID-19. About the research overall: The United States, Italy and Spain provided the acute and convalescent COVID-19 samples. T cells, B-cell-depleted T cells, or PBMCs supplied cDNA or gDNA.

In the source study's methods: Amplification from reference gene primers served as the basis for estimated nucleated cell counts. Measured with immunoSEQ multiplex PCR; TCRdb has only the in-frame clones, and not every one. V and J calls and clone size are as listed in that table; D and trimming were resolved from the DNA. The sample lists some 290,000 clones, 86% occurring once. Seattle patients were enrolled during active infection and followed longitudinally. The CDR3 consists of 14 residues. CDR1 and CDR2 from the germline V gene are LNHDA and SQIVND (reference sequence). V shed 7 bases, J shed 5 bases, and the junction held 7 bases outside the gene matches.

The chain employs TRBV19 and TRBJ1-5; TRBD1 aligns across 8 bases. Sequenced material: peripheral blood. The clonotype comes from a woman aged 25 to 39 with COVID-19, enrolled during active disease. The CDR3 region has the DNA TGTGCCAGTAACATCGACAGGGGTGATCAGCCCCAGCATTTT. Amino acid sequence: CASNIDRGDQPQHF. Full variable domain (outside the CDR3, taken from reference TRBV19 and TRBJ1-5): DGGITQSPKYLFRKEGQNVTLSCEQNLNHDAMYWYRQDPGQGLRLIYYSQIVNDFQKGDIAEGYSVSREKKESFPLTVTSAQKNPTAFYLCASNIDRGDQPQHFGDGTRLSIL.